These 3 T cell receptor beta chains came from one sample sequenced in a study of spatial heterogeneity in lung cancer (dated by TCRdb to between 2017 and 2020). The sample's time point label is to be understood as: sample taken at primary tumor resection. Summary of the overall study and its limitations: The number of expanded intratumoral alpha and beta TCRs correlated with the tumor nonsynonymous mutation count.

These receptors lack a known antigen. The receptor library was made with 5' RACE. Instrument on record: NextSeq 500. The public reads were reprocessed in TCRdb via fastp at Q25 and MiXCR, keeping in-frame beta chains. CDR3 protein sequences are deduplicated, and each keeps its most common genes and DNA. This sample holds 7,000 to 8,000 distinct CDR3 sequences; about 7.7% were observed only once. The ten largest make up more than 4% of the sample. This material consisted of lung tumor tissue, taken at surgery. These receptors came from a male donor with early-stage non-small cell lung cancer.

By proportion, this clonotype is medium-sized (0.01 to 0.1%). This beta chain represents an off-target read in a library built for alpha chains; its size is of limited meaning. The chain is built from TRBV6-5 and TRBJ2-5, with TRBD2 matching 8 bases. V shed 0 bases, J shed 8 bases, and the junction held 17 bases outside the gene matches. Germline-derived CDR1 and CDR2 are MNHEY and SVGAGI. CDR3 size: 18 residues. CDR3 residues: CASSYSIPSGSQASTQYF. In DNA form, the CDR3 reads TGTGCCAGCAGTTACTCGATTCCTAGCGGGTCGCAAGCTTCCACCCAGTACTTC.

This clonotype was picked up many times. Because the library targeted alpha chains, this beta chain is an off-target read whose size means little. The chain links TRBV27 to TRBJ2-7; 11 nucleotides line up with TRBD1. Germline-derived CDR1 and CDR2 are MNHEY and SMNVEV (reference sequence). The CDR3 runs to 15 residues. Unmatched junction bases numbered 8, after V lost 6 bases and J lost 4 bases. CDR3 DNA: TGTGCCAGCAGCCCCCGGACAGGGGGCGAGTACGAGCAGTACTTC. Translating it yields CASSPRTGGEYEQYF.

This clonotype was counted ten times or more. Because the library targeted alpha chains, this beta chain is an off-target read whose size means little. The V and J genes are TRBV3-1 and TRBJ1-1; 8 bases map to TRBD1. Trimming removed 1 base from V and 10 bases from J; junction bases left unmatched: 14. The CDR3 runs to 16 residues. Germline V CDR1 and CDR2: LGHDT, YNNKEL (reference sequence). The CDR3 loop reads CASSQGSLQGVLGAFF. The CDR3 DNA sequence: TGTGCCAGCAGCCAAGGGTCTCTACAGGGGGTTTTAGGAGCTTTCTTT. The whole variable domain, remainder taken from reference TRBV3-1 and TRBJ1-1, is DTAVSQTPKYLVTQMGNDKSIKCEQNLGHDTMYWYKQDSKKFLKIMFSYNNKELIINETVPNRFSPKSPDKAHLNLHINSLELGDSAVYFCASSQGSLQGVLGAFFGQGTRLTVV.